Each of the 6 T cell receptor beta chains below was sequenced from the same sample in a study of tissue T cells after allogeneic stem cell transplantation. TCRdb's copy holds only in-frame clones and misses some; the assay was immunoSEQ multiplex PCR. The sample includes 6,500 to 8,000 clones, 40% to 60% of them seen just once. Time point of the sample: mouse harvest day 7 after allogeneic transplant. Tail vein injection delivered 10^7 T-cell-depleted bone marrow cells and 10^6 splenic CD5+ T cells. Sequences were obtained from gut tissue. Receptors were obtained from a female BALB/c mouse given C57BL/6 T cells with graft-versus-host disease after an allogeneic hematopoietic cell transplant.

In the case of this clone: Mouse germline and gene names are used. Read coverage stops 1 residue before the CDR3 terminus; the germline J gene supplies the remainder. V gene TRBV26 combines with J gene TRBJ1-4; TRBD1 matches 9 bases. Germline lookup yields CDR1 KGHPV and CDR2 FQNQEV (reference sequence). V trimming: 6 bases; J trimming: 0 bases; junction bases outside the gene matches: 5. This CDR3 comprises 16 residues. CDR3 in amino acids: CASSPGQGLSNERLFF. The CDR3 bases that were read are TGTGCCAGCAGCCCGGGACAGGGCCTTTCCAACGAAAGATTATTT.

Concerning this clone: All gene names here are mouse names. Read sequence stops 1 residue before the CDR3 end, and the germline J gene provides the missing end. The V gene is TRBV26, the J gene TRBJ1-4; perhaps TRBD1 as D (5 bases). This CDR3 comprises 13 residues. V was clipped by 2 bases and J by 4 bases, with 5 bases between them. Germline values: CDR1 KGHPV, CDR2 FQNQEV (reference sequence). The CDR3 spells CASSLDSNERLFF. Incomplete CDR3 DNA: TGTGCCAGCAGTCTGGACAGCAACGAAAGATTATTT.

As to this clone: Mouse gene names and germline throughout. From the germline J gene comes the end of the CDR3, since the read stops 1 residue before it. This sequence joins TRBV26 and TRBJ2-5; 8 bases fit TRBD2. The V and J ends lost 4 bases and 6 bases, in that order; junction bases with no gene match: 3. Germline values: CDR1 KGHPV, CDR2 FQNQEV (reference sequence). This CDR3 has 13 amino acids. The part of the CDR3 DNA that was read is TGTGCCAGCAGTCCCGGACTGGGCGACACCCAGTAC. As protein: CASSPGLGDTQY. In full, the CDR3 is CASSPGLGDTQYF.

Concerning this clone: Germline and genes here are mouse. The read ends 1 residue shy of where the CDR3 ends; the end is completed using the germline J gene. V gene TRBV29 combines with J gene TRBJ1-5; TRBD1 matches at 7 bases. Germline trimming cut 5 bases from V and 1 base from J; bases unmatched to any gene: 2. The germline V gene has CDR1 MSHET and CDR2 SYDVDS. This CDR3 comprises 14 residues. The CDR3 DNA, read in part, is TGTGCTAGCAGTCCAGGGGGAAACAACCAGGCTCCGCTT. Amino acid sequence: CASSPGGNNQAPL. The entire CDR3 sequence reads CASSPGGNNQAPLF.

On this clone itself: The genes and germline here are from mouse. Read coverage stops 1 residue before the CDR3 terminus; the germline J gene supplies the remainder. The chain is built from TRBV26 and TRBJ1-3, with TRBD1 as a possible D gene (5 bases). This CDR3 region has 17 residues. CDR1 KGHPV and CDR2 FQNQEV come from the germline V gene (reference sequence). The germline V and J ends were trimmed by 0 bases and 2 bases, with 14 bases remaining between them. Incomplete CDR3 DNA: TGTGCCAGCAGTCTGTCGATAGGACGGGGGGCTGGAAATACGCTCTAT. Translating gives CASSLSIGRGAGNTLY. The full CDR3 reads CASSLSIGRGAGNTLYF.

Notes on this clone: The genes and germline here are from mouse. The read ends 1 residue early relative to the CDR3; the germline J gene fills the gap. This chain connects TRBV26 to TRBJ1-1; D is possibly TRBD1 (6 bases). There are 14 residues in the CDR3. V lost 2 bases and J 1 base, leaving 8 bases between the germline ends. Germline V lookup: CDR1 KGHPV, CDR2 FQNQEV (reference sequence). CDR3 bases read: TGTGCCAGCAGTCTGGGACAGCGAAACACAGAAGTCTTC. This sequence encodes CASSLGQRNTEVF. The full CDR3 protein is CASSLGQRNTEVFF.